Below, 5 T cell receptor beta chains from the same sample are listed, as sequenced in a study of molecular identifiers for immune sequencing clone quantification (dated by TCRdb to the late 2010s). Libraries were constructed by PCR. The sequencer listed for this sample is Illumina HiSeq 4000. TCRdb reprocessing: public reads trimmed at Q25 with fastp, clones called with MiXCR, in-frame beta chains kept. All rows with the same CDR3 protein become a single entry with the most common DNA and genes. This sample lists approximately 9,800 distinct CDR3 sequences; roughly a fifth were detected once. Over 1.5% of the sample is taken by the ten largest. The sample comprised naive CD8+ T cells from blood, with Jurkat cell RNA spiked in. In light of the paper, this sample's cell subset or site label describes: FACS-sorted CD8+CD4-CCR7+CD45RA+ naive T cells. These TCRs come from a human donor in good health. Some libraries in this study had Jurkat cell RNA spiked in.

The genes are TRBV29-1 and TRBJ2-3, with D possibly being TRBD2 (6 bases). The CDR3 sequence is 15 residues long. Trimming removed 7 bases from V and 6 bases from J, with 23 bases in between. From germline, CDR1 is SQVTM and CDR2 ANQGSEA. The chain's CDR3 is CSADRPGVVGDTQYF. Written as DNA, the CDR3 is TGCAGCGCTGACCGACCGGGGGTGGTTGGTGATACGCAGTATTTT.

With regard to this clonotype: A much larger clone lies a single base off, so this may be a read error. CDR3 residues: CASSESFQGLKNFQYF. The CDR3 DNA follows: TGTGCCAGCAGTGAAAGTTTTCAGGGGCTAAAAAACTTTCAGTACTTC. The chain employs TRBV2 and TRBJ2-4, with D possibly being TRBD1 (6 bases). This CDR3 is 16 amino acids long. Germline CDR1 SNHLY, CDR2 FYNNEI.

This clonotype has a count of ten or more. J is TRBJ2-7 and V is TRBV13; 7 nucleotides align to TRBD2. Looked up from germline, CDR1 is PRHDT and CDR2 is FYEKMQ (reference sequence). V was pared by 5 bases and J by 1 base, with 8 bases of the junction left unmatched. The CDR3 is 15 residues long. CDR3 sequence reads: CASSPVASGSYEQYF. The CDR3 region has the DNA TGTGCCAGCAGCCCCGTCGCTAGCGGTTCCTACGAGCAGTACTTC.

In this sample, this clonotype turned up many times. V is TRBV19 and J is TRBJ2-1; 13 bases align to TRBD2. The CDR3 runs to 19 residues. J gave up 5 bases and V 0 bases, and 10 bases lay outside the gene matches. The V gene's germline CDR1 is LNHDA and CDR2 SQIVND (reference sequence). The CDR3 loop is CASSIDRGTSGIQNNEQFF. The CDR3 DNA reads TGTGCCAGTAGTATAGATCGAGGGACTAGCGGGATCCAAAACAATGAGCAGTTCTTC.

As for this clonotype: It may be a read error: a sequence one base away is much more abundant. CDR3 bases: TGTGCCAGCAGTAGCCCGCCAAACAGGGACGCAGATACGCAGTATTTT. Translated: CASSSPPNRDADTQYF. The chain uses TRBV6-1 and TRBJ2-3, with D possibly matching TRBD1 (6 bases). This CDR3 has 16 amino acids. Trimming removed 5 bases at V and 4 bases at J, with 19 bases between. Germline V lookup: CDR1 MNHNS, CDR2 SASEGT.